The entry below describes one TCR beta chain. What it binds is not known. PCR primers comprised 60 Vbeta and 13 Jbeta primers. Clones were sequenced by immunoSEQ multiplex PCR, and TCRdb holds only the in-frame ones, with some missing. The sample carries under 200,000 clones, approximately 78% recorded once. The CDR3 contains 14 residues. Germline CDR1 is SGHDT and CDR2 is YYEEEE. The V and J ends lost 4 bases and 8 bases, in that order; junction bases with no gene match: 5. This sample stems from a study of cytomegalovirus exposure and HLA in healthy donors. Study-level points and caveats: Both high specificity and high sensitivity reportedly marked the classifier's diagnosis of cytomegalovirus status. The listing of roughly 160 TCR beta chains classed them as cytomegalovirus-associated. The majority of CMV-associated TCR beta chains were reported as apparently HLA-restricted in a later analysis. Some highly shared sequence variants likely arose as a pipeline artifact.

The TCR originated in a woman between 18 and 29 years old in good health and CMV-seronegative. The chain combines TRBV5-6 with TRBJ2-1; the match to TRBD2 covers 11 bases. Sequences were obtained from PBMCs. For the CDR3, the DNA is TGTGCCAGCAGCACTAGCGGGAGATCGGATGAGCAGTTCTTC. This gives the protein CASSTSGRSDEQFF.